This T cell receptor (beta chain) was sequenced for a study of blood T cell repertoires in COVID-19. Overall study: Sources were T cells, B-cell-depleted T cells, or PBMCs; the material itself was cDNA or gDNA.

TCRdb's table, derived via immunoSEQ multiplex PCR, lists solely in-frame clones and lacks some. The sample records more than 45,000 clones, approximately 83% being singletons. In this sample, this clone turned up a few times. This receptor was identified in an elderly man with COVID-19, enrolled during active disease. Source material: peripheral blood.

This CDR3 reads CASSSYGEAYEQYF. The CDR3 DNA follows: TGTGCCAGCAGCTCTTACGGTGAAGCCTACGAGCAGTACTTC. The chain is built from TRBV5-5 and TRBJ2-7, with D unclear. Trimming stripped 3 bases from V and 2 bases from J, with 12 bases between. The CDR3 consists of 14 residues. Germline CDR1 and CDR2: SGHKS and YYEKEE (reference sequence).